This passage covers 8 T cell receptor beta chains from one sample sequenced in a study of blood T cell repertoires in COVID-19. TCRdb's copy holds only in-frame clones and misses some; the assay was immunoSEQ multiplex PCR. Of approximately 230,000 clones in the sample, around 88% are singletons; the top ten hold around 5.4%. Sequencing was performed on peripheral blood. All receptors come from an elderly man with acute or convalescent COVID-19.

As DNA, the CDR3 is TGTGCCAGCAGCTCGCTAGCGGGATTTAATGAGCAGTTCTTC. Translating gives CASSSLAGFNEQFF. The chain employs TRBV7-2 and TRBJ2-1; 9 positions match TRBD2. V was clipped by 4 bases and J by 7 bases; unmatched bases: 5. The CDR3 runs to 14 residues. Germline-derived CDR1 and CDR2 are SGHTA and FQGNSA. Full variable domain (missing parts from reference TRBV7-2 and TRBJ2-1): GAGVSQSPSNKVTEKGKDVELRCDPISGHTALYWYRQSLGQGLEFLIYFQGNSAPDKSGLPSDRFSAERTGGSVSTLTIQRTQQEDSAVYLCASSSLAGFNEQFFGPGTRLTVL.

This clone occurred a few times. The same CDR3 can be traced to other DNA sequences in this sample. The chain combines TRBV7-8 with TRBJ2-7; TRBD1 aligns across 9 bases. With 3 bases clipped from V and 3 bases from J, the junction kept 0 bases outside the gene matches. The CDR3 length is 13 residues. Germline assignment: CDR1 SGHVS and CDR2 FQNEAQ. CDR3 amino acids: CASSLTGGYEQYF. The CDR3 DNA is TGTGCCAGCAGCTTGACAGGGGGCTACGAGCAGTACTTC.

This clone was counted a single time. The chain recombines TRBV3-1 (or the pseudogene TRBV3-2) with TRBJ2-1, with 8 bases matching TRBD2. V lost 4 bases to trimming and J lost 6 bases; unmatched junction nucleotides: 8. Germline assignment: CDR1 LGHDT and CDR2 YNNKEL (reference sequence). This CDR3 has 15 amino acids. CDR3 sequence (DNA): TGTGCCAGCAGCCCGGGACTAGAAAGGGGCAATGAGCAGTTCTTC. Its protein product is CASSPGLERGNEQFF.

The chain links TRBV2 to TRBJ2-3; 8 bases are a match to TRBD2. The germline CDR1 and CDR2 sequences are SNHLY and FYNNEI. The CDR3 contains 14 residues. The V segment lost 6 bases and the J segment 3 bases; nucleotides outside the gene matches: 5. DNA for the CDR3: TGTGCCAGCAGACTAGCGGAAGTGACAGATACGCAGTATTTT. This sequence encodes CASRLAEVTDTQYF.

This clone came up a few times. The V call is TRBV5-8, the J call TRBJ2-7; D is unclear. V was pared by 0 bases and J by 4 bases, with 8 bases between. Germline assignment: CDR1 SGHTS and CDR2 YDEGEE. The CDR3 loop spans 13 amino acids. CDR3 region: CASSLVAGYEQYF. CDR3 DNA: TGTGCCAGCAGCTTGGTAGCTGGGTACGAGCAGTACTTC.

A few counts support this clone. The chain has TRBV19 and TRBJ2-7, with 9 bases identical to TRBD2. Per the germline V gene, CDR1 is LNHDA and CDR2 is SQIVND (reference sequence). The CDR3 runs to 14 residues. Trimming at V came to 5 bases and at J to 0 bases, leaving 2 bases not matched to a gene. The CDR3: CASSAGGPSYEQYF. CDR3 in DNA: TGTGCCAGTAGTGCGGGAGGGCCCTCCTACGAGCAGTACTTC.

This clone was recorded once. The chain links TRBV9 to TRBJ1-1; TRBD1 aligns across 7 bases. Germline loops: CDR1 SGDLS, CDR2 YYNGEE. CDR3 length: 16 amino acids. V lost 4 bases and J lost 4; bases outside the gene matches: 13. CDR3 protein: CASSPSQYRGFTEAFF. CDR3 nucleotide sequence: TGTGCCAGCAGCCCTAGCCAATACAGGGGTTTCACTGAAGCTTTCTTT.

The chain joins TRBV11-3 to TRBJ1-1, with D maybe TRBD1 (5 bases). CDR1 SGHNT and CDR2 YENEEA come from the germline V gene. Trimming removed 0 bases at V and 4 bases at J, with 9 bases between. The CDR3 extends over 14 amino acids. CDR3 sequence reads: CASSLEGAATEAFF. The CDR3 bases are TGTGCCAGCAGCTTAGAAGGGGCGGCCACTGAAGCTTTCTTT. The entire variable domain, with the rest obtained from reference TRBV11-3 and TRBJ1-1, is as follows: EAGVVQSPRYKIIEKKQPVAFWCNPISGHNTLYWYLQNLGQGPELLIRYENEEAVDDSQLPKDRFSAERLKGVDSTLKIQPAELGDSAVYLCASSLEGAATEAFFGQGTRLTVV.